The present entry profiles one T cell receptor (beta chain) with its context. This entry comes from a study of blood T cell repertoires in COVID-19. Background on the study: Sites across the United States, Italy and Spain contributed samples from acute and convalescent COVID-19.

Study members were between about 18 and 100 years old and lived in approximately 25 US regions. It was within 2 weeks before study entry that exposed participants met a COVID-19 case. The CDR3 spans 14 residues. CDR1 and CDR2 from the germline V gene are LNHDA and SQIVND (reference sequence). Trimming took 7 bases from V and 2 from J; bases not matched to a gene: 4. Original analysis: Reference gene primer amplification yielded estimated nucleated cell counts. Produced via immunoSEQ multiplex PCR; TCRdb's table is partial and in-frame only. The V and J calls and clone size are taken from that table; D and trimming were inferred from the DNA. The sample has some 190,000 clones; 80% are singletons.

The genes are TRBV19 and TRBJ1-5; 8 nucleotides agree with TRBD1. The receptor was derived from a man aged 55 to 70 who had been exposed to COVID-19. The specimen sequenced was PBMCs or T cells enriched from blood (not recorded which). This CDR3 reads CASNTGGGNQPQHF. In DNA form, the CDR3 reads TGTGCCAGTAATACAGGGGGGGGCAATCAGCCCCAGCATTTT.